A selection of T cell receptor beta chains follows, all from one sample in a study of T cells in Graves' hyperthyroidism and ophthalmopathy. TCRdb re-called the multiplex PCR reads with MiXCR, one entry per CDR3 protein. The profile covers roughly 700,000 distinct CDR3 sequences, with around 15% appearing a single time and 9.5% to 13% taken by the ten largest. The source material was blood. The receptor source for this set is a woman aged 18-30 years with Graves' hyperthyroidism. CDR3s include the opening cysteine and the closing phenylalanine or tryptophan. The D gene is left open where the match is weak. The size entry is marked missing in some rows and otherwise reads once, few, many or a size class.

V	J	D	size	CDR3	DNA
TRBV10-1	TRBJ2-1	NA	NA	CASSEGSDSSYEQFF	TGCGCCAGCAGTGAGGGCTCGGACAGTTCCTACGAGCAGTTCTTC
TRBV20-1	TRBJ2-5	NA	few	CSARDGYTQETQYF	TGCAGTGCTAGAGATGGGTACACCCAAGAGACCCAGTACTTC
TRBV6-2/TRBV6-3	TRBJ2-5	NA	few	CASSRSTGGYWKGETQYF	TGTGCCAGCAGCAGGTCGACTGGCGGCTATTGGAAAGGGGAGACCCAGTACTTC
TRBV7-2	TRBJ1-1	NA	NA	CASSWSRFGNTEAFF	TGTGCCAGCAGCTGGTCCAGGTTTGGGAACACTGAAGCTTTCTTT
TRBV7-9	TRBJ2-2	TRBD1	NA	CASSLGTGTYYTGELFF	TGTGCCAGCAGCTTAGGGACAGGGACATATTACACCGGGGAGCTGTTTTTT
TRBV12-3/TRBV12-4	TRBJ2-1	NA	many	CASTTFARGISSYNEQFF	TGTGCCAGCACCACCTTCGCGCGAGGGATTAGCTCCTACAATGAGCAGTTCTTC
TRBV7-9	TRBJ1-2	TRBD1	few	CASSSFPGQVGGYTF	TGTGCCAGCAGCTCATTCCCCGGACAGGTGGGGGGCTACACCTTC
TRBV24-1	TRBJ2-7	TRBD1	NA	CATSDRTGPWEQYF	TGTGCCACCAGTGACCGGACAGGGCCTTGGGAGCAGTACTTC
TRBV2	TRBJ2-2	NA	few	CASLAPTGSKELFF	TGTGCCAGCCTAGCCCCAACAGGGTCTAAGGAGCTGTTTTTT
TRBV11-2	TRBJ2-7	TRBD1	many	CASSSDRGRYEQYF	TGTGCCAGCAGCTCGGACAGGGGGCGTTACGAGCAGTACTTC
TRBV6-1	TRBJ2-3	TRBD2	few	CASTTGGAADTQYF	TGTGCCAGCACCACGGGGGGGGCGGCAGATACGCAGTATTTT
TRBV20-1	TRBJ2-1	NA	few	CSARGAGFYYNEQFF	TGCAGTGCTAGAGGGGCGGGATTCTACTACAATGAGCAGTTCTTC
TRBV6-5	TRBJ2-1	TRBD2	few	CASSYSSRGLAGNEQFF	TGTGCCAGCAGTTACTCCTCCCGCGGACTAGCGGGAAATGAGCAGTTCTTC
TRBV19	TRBJ1-1	NA	NA	CASSPWRAEAFF	TGTGCCAGTAGCCCTTGGAGGGCTGAAGCTTTCTTT
TRBV7-7	TRBJ2-7	TRBD2	NA	CASSEKAGGEQYF	TGTGCTAGCAGCGAGAAAGCGGGGGGAGAGCAGTACTTC
TRBV18	TRBJ1-6	NA	NA	CASSPSKNSPLHF	TGTGCCAGCTCACCGAGTAAGAATTCACCCCTCCACTTT
TRBV9	TRBJ2-2	NA	NA	CASSVASRVPTGELFF	TGTGCCAGCAGCGTAGCCTCCAGGGTTCCCACCGGGGAGCTGTTTTTT
TRBV29-1	TRBJ2-1	NA	NA	CSVYGNNEQFF	TGCAGCGTTTACGGAAACAATGAGCAGTTCTTC
TRBV7-6	TRBJ2-5	NA	NA	CASRTPVETQYF	TGTGCCAGCCGGACCCCCGTGGAGACCCAGTACTTC
TRBV27	TRBJ2-7	NA	many	CASKTLGTTDSYEQYF	TGTGCCAGCAAAACCCTAGGGACGACCGACTCCTACGAGCAGTACTTC
TRBV7-2	TRBJ1-1	NA	many	CASSLQRNTEAFF	TGTGCCAGCAGCCTCCAACGGAACACTGAAGCTTTCTTT
TRBV29-1	TRBJ2-1	TRBD2	many	CSAPPSGSSNEQFF	TGCAGCGCCCCGCCTAGCGGGAGTAGTAATGAGCAGTTCTTC
TRBV7-2	TRBJ1-6	NA	many	CASSLNDGAPLHF	TGTGCCAGCAGCTTAAACGATGGGGCACCCCTCCACTTT
TRBV11-3	TRBJ1-2	NA	many	CASSSGRQAREFFGYTF	TGTGCCAGCAGCTCAGGGAGGCAGGCTCGAGAGTTCTTTGGCTACACCTTC
TRBV19	TRBJ2-2	NA	few	CASSDSLFTGELFF	TGTGCCAGTAGTGACTCCCTCTTCACCGGGGAGCTGTTTTTT
TRBV6-1	TRBJ2-7	NA	few	CASSLSRGDRHRYAYEQYF	TGTGCCAGCAGCCTTAGTAGGGGGGACCGTCACCGGTATGCCTACGAGCAGTACTTC
TRBV20-1	TRBJ2-1	NA	few	CSAAGQWVREQFF	TGCAGTGCCGCGGGCCAATGGGTTCGGGAGCAGTTCTTC
TRBV18	TRBJ2-1	NA	many	CASSPVRNNEQFF	TGTGCCAGCTCACCGGTAAGGAACAATGAGCAGTTCTTC
TRBV20-1	TRBJ1-1	TRBD1	many	CSARDRGYTEAFF	TGCAGTGCCCGCGACAGGGGGTACACTGAAGCTTTCTTT
TRBV3-1	TRBJ1-1	NA	many	CASMRSEARAGAEAFF	TGTGCCAGCATGAGGTCCGAGGCCAGAGCCGGGGCTGAAGCTTTCTTT
TRBV9	TRBJ2-3	TRBD2	few	CASTLAGVGDTQYF	TGTGCCAGCACGTTAGCGGGAGTTGGAGATACGCAGTATTTT
TRBV5-1	TRBJ1-1	NA	many	CASSLAEANTEAFF	TGCGCCAGCAGCTTGGCCGAGGCGAACACTGAAGCTTTCTTT
TRBV10-1	TRBJ2-3	NA	NA	CASSERRDTQYF	TGCGCCAGCAGTGAGAGGAGAGATACGCAGTATTTT
TRBV7-9	TRBJ2-7	NA	few	CASSFQGKVDEQYF	TGTGCCAGCAGCTTCCAGGGTAAAGTTGACGAGCAGTACTTC
TRBV15	TRBJ1-5	NA	many	CATSRDRDRSSNQPQHF	TGTGCCACCAGCAGAGATCGCGACAGGTCGAGCAATCAGCCCCAGCATTTT
TRBV15	TRBJ2-3	NA	many	CATSRDRPISTDTQYF	TGTGCCACCAGCAGAGATCGTCCGATTAGCACAGATACGCAGTATTTT
TRBV12-3/TRBV12-4	TRBJ1-1	NA	many	CASSERQRNTEAFF	TGTGCCAGCAGTGAACGACAGAGGAACACTGAAGCTTTCTTT
TRBV28	TRBJ2-5	TRBD2	few	CASSPNPGGGETQYF	TGTGCCAGCAGTCCCAACCCCGGGGGGGGGGAGACCCAGTACTTC
TRBV12-3/TRBV12-4	TRBJ1-1	NA	many	CASSLWRNTEAFF	TGTGCCAGCAGTTTGTGGCGCAACACTGAAGCTTTCTTT
TRBV28	TRBJ2-7	NA	many	CASTSTYEQYF	TGTGCCTCGACGTCAACCTACGAGCAGTACTTC
TRBV30	TRBJ1-1	NA	many	CAWGTRNTEAFF	TGTGCCTGGGGGACCCGGAACACTGAAGCTTTCTTT
TRBV18	TRBJ2-7	TRBD2	NA	CASSPGTSLNEQYF	TGTGCCAGCTCACCAGGGACTAGCCTCAACGAGCAGTACTTC
TRBV10-3	TRBJ2-5	TRBD2	many	CAISVGTSGRETQYF	TGTGCCATCAGTGTCGGCACTAGCGGGAGAGAGACCCAGTACTTC
TRBV29-1	TRBJ1-4	TRBD1	many	CSVPGQGEKLFF	TGCAGCGTACCGGGACAGGGAGAAAAACTGTTTTTT
TRBV12-3/TRBV12-4	TRBJ1-1	TRBD1	NA	CASSPGQRNLNTEAFF	TGTGCCAGCAGTCCGGGACAGCGCAATTTGAACACTGAAGCTTTCTTT
TRBV6-1	TRBJ1-5	NA	few	CASSEMVRTGNQPQHF	TGTGCCAGCAGTGAAATGGTTCGGACAGGCAATCAGCCCCAGCATTTT
TRBV12-3/TRBV12-4	TRBJ2-2	NA	few	CASSLAQANTGELFF	TGTGCCAGCAGTTTGGCTCAAGCGAACACCGGGGAGCTGTTTTTT
TRBV30	TRBJ1-5	NA	NA	CAWSVQDNQPQHF	TGTGCCTGGAGTGTCCAGGATAATCAGCCCCAGCATTTT
TRBV12-5	TRBJ2-3	TRBD1	NA	CASGPVQGPTDTQYF	TGTGCTAGTGGACCCGTACAGGGGCCCACAGATACGCAGTATTTT
TRBV7-6	TRBJ2-1	TRBD1	many	CASSFGQGPNNEQFF	TGTGCCAGCAGCTTTGGACAGGGGCCAAACAATGAGCAGTTCTTC
TRBV6-1	TRBJ1-2	NA	few	CANRSKFYGYTF	TGTGCCAATCGTTCAAAGTTCTATGGCTACACCTTC